This T cell receptor beta chain was sequenced in a study of shared clonotypes between healthy human individuals. This table comes from immunoSEQ multiplex PCR, and its TCRdb copy is limited to in-frame clones, with some not included. The sample lists millions of clones, under 95% occurring once. In the naive CD8 group, cells lacked CD45RO and were positively selected for CCR7, so terminally differentiated effector memory CD45RA+ cells were left out. Material for sequencing was naive CD8+ T cells from PBMCs. The receptor comes from a man between 18 and 35 years old in good health. Some clones in this sample may be carry-over from other donors' samples.

The CDR3 protein is CASSEAKSGVEAFF. CDR3 DNA: TGTGCCAGCAGTGAAGCCAAATCAGGGGTTGAAGCTTTCTTT. V usage is TRBV6-1 and J usage is TRBJ1-1; TRBD1 might be the D (6 bases). The CDR3 is made up of 14 amino acids. V gave up 0 bases and J gave up 7 bases, with 12 bases separating them. Germline V gene data show CDR1 as MNHNS and CDR2 as SASEGT.